The rows below give T cell receptor beta chains drawn from one sample of a study of blood T cell repertoires in COVID-19. Only in-frame clones appear in the TCRdb table, and some are missing; sequencing was by immunoSEQ multiplex PCR. The table lists about 300,000 clones, nearly 90% of them singletons. Material: PBMCs or T cells enriched from blood (not recorded which). The receptors here all came from a woman aged 45-59 years who had been exposed to COVID-19. Both conserved end residues are part of each CDR3. The order of the fields is clone size, V gene, D gene, J gene, CDR3 protein, CDR3 DNA. D genes are given only for firm matches. Not all rows give a size; the values are once, few, many and, for expanded clones, a class.

>-|TRBV19|-|TRBJ1-2
CASSTGSHYGYTF
TGTGCCAGTAGTACAGGCTCCCACTATGGCTACACCTTC
>few|TRBV10-3|-|TRBJ1-2
CATGHPANYGYTF
TGTGCCACGGGACACCCAGCTAACTATGGCTACACCTTC
>once|TRBV25-1|TRBD1|TRBJ1-2
CASKWDREDGYTF
TGTGCCAGCAAATGGGACAGGGAAGATGGCTACACCTTC
>-|TRBV7-9|TRBD1|TRBJ2-2
CASSLTGTGELFF
TGTGCCAGCAGCTTGACAGGGACCGGGGAGCTGTTTTTT
>-|TRBV7-8|-|TRBJ1-1
CASSLLGGASGTEAFF
TGTGCCAGCAGCTTATTGGGCGGGGCGTCCGGGACTGAAGCTTTCTTT
>-|TRBV2|TRBD2|TRBJ2-3
CASRDLAGGRGTQYF
TGTGCCAGCAGGGATTTAGCGGGGGGGCGTGGTACGCAGTATTTT
>-|TRBV3-1/TRBV3-2|-|TRBJ2-2
CASSQDTNRVGELFF
TGTGCCAGCAGCCAAGATACGAACAGGGTCGGGGAGCTGTTTTTT
>once|TRBV6-8|TRBD1|TRBJ1-5
CASSCGQVHSNQPQHF
TGTGCCAGCAGTTGCGGACAGGTACATAGCAATCAGCCCCAGCATTTT
>-|TRBV4-2|-|TRBJ2-7
CASSQDPGGLLEQYF
TGTGCCAGCAGCCAAGATCCGGGGGGCCTCCTCGAGCAGTACTTC
>-|TRBV4-2|-|TRBJ2-5
CASSQGGSGWEETQYF
TGTGCCAGCAGCCAAGGAGGCAGCGGGTGGGAGGAGACCCAGTACTTC
>once|TRBV5-4|-|TRBJ1-2
CASSLEGRGALGGYTF
TGTGCCAGCAGCTTGGAGGGTCGGGGGGCACTCGGTGGCTACACCTTC
>-|TRBV5-4|-|TRBJ1-1
CASSLRGLDTEAFF
TGTGCCAGCAGCTTGCGGGGGTTGGACACTGAAGCTTTCTTT
>-|TRBV11-2|-|TRBJ1-5
CASSLVAGKGNQPQHF
TGTGCCAGCAGTCTCGTCGCCGGGAAGGGCAATCAGCCCCAGCATTTT
>-|TRBV15|TRBD1|TRBJ1-2
CATSRDMGQGASHGYTF
TGTGCCACCAGCAGAGATATGGGACAGGGGGCTTCTCATGGCTACACCTTC